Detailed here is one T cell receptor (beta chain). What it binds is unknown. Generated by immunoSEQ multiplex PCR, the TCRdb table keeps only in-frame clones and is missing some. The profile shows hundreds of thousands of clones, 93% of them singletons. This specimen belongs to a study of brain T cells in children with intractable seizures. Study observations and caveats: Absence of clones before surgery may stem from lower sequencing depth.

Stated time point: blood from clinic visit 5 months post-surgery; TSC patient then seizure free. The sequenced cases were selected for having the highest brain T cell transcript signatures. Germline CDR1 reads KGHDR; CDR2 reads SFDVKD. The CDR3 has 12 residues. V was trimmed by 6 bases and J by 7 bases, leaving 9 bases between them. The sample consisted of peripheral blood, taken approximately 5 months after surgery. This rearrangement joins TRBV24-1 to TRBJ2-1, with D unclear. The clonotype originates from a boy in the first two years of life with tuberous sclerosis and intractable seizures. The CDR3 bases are TGTGCCACCAGTATGTCAGCGAATGAGCAGTTCTTC. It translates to CATSMSANEQFF.